Below, one T cell receptor (beta chain) is given with its context. What it recognizes is unknown. It was with 60 Vbeta and 13 Jbeta primers that the PCR ran. Clones were read by immunoSEQ multiplex PCR, and TCRdb kept only the in-frame ones, dropping some. The sample contains 180,000 or so clones, roughly three quarters of which appear only once. The data were taken from a study of cytomegalovirus exposure and HLA in healthy donors. Overall study results and limits: Within a later analysis, the majority of CMV-associated TCR beta chains appeared HLA-restricted. Being productive about 90% or about 30% of the time was typical of most TCR beta V segments in an earlier analysis.

Material for sequencing was PBMCs. This receptor was taken from a woman in her 50s in good health and CMV-seronegative.

The CDR3 DNA follows: TGTGCCAGTGAAACGAGGATAGGGGCCAACGTCCTGACTTTC. The encoded protein is CASETRIGANVLTF. J is TRBJ2-6 and V is TRBV19, with unresolved D. The CDR3 contains 14 residues. CDR1 LNHDA and CDR2 SQIVND come from the germline V gene (reference sequence). The ends were cut back, 8 bases at V and 4 bases at J, with 12 bases in the middle.